Listed here are 10 T cell receptor beta chains from one sample, sequenced in a study of blood T cell repertoires in COVID-19. Profiled with immunoSEQ multiplex PCR; TCRdb holds only in-frame clones, not every one. Of around 140,000 clones detected, almost 80% appear once; the ten largest clones hold 2.5% to 3%. Sequencing input: PBMCs or T cells enriched from blood (not recorded which). The receptors were gathered from a woman aged 50 to 60 who had recovered from COVID-19.

There are a few counts of this clone. The rearrangement joins TRBV7-3 to TRBJ2-2; tentatively, D is TRBD1 (6 bases). The CDR3 is 16 residues long. The germline CDR1 and CDR2 sequences are SGHTA and FQGTGA. The V and J ends lost 1 base and 3 bases respectively, with 12 bases between them. The CDR3 DNA reads as TGTGCCAGCAGCTTAAGGGCAGGGGCCTACACCGGGGAGCTGTTTTTT. Translated: CASSLRAGAYTGELFF.

The rearrangement links TRBV4-2 to TRBJ2-7; tentatively, D is TRBD2 (6 bases). Germline CDR1 and CDR2: LGHNA and YNFKEQ. The CDR3 is made up of 13 amino acids. Trimming left V 0 bases short and J 3 bases short, with 6 bases between. CDR3 sequence (DNA): TGTGCCAGCAGCCAAGAGCGGGGCTACGAGCAGTACTTC. It encodes CASSQERGYEQYF.

The chain employs TRBV2 and TRBJ2-1, with TRBD2 matching over 13 bases. J was trimmed by 10 bases and V by 7 bases; bases with no gene match: 13. Looked up from germline, CDR1 is SNHLY and CDR2 is FYNNEI. CDR3 length: 16 residues. The CDR3 DNA sequence: TGTGCCAGCATCCAAACCTTACTAGCGGGGGGGCGAGAGCAGTTCTTC. This sequence encodes CASIQTLLAGGREQFF.

This clone has just one count. The chain links TRBV18 to TRBJ2-7; D remains unclear. Trimming cost V 0 bases and J 2 bases, with 8 bases left between them. The CDR3 has 14 residues. Germline V gives CDR1 KGHSH, CDR2 LQKENI. The CDR3 reads CASSPPAAAYEQYF. The CDR3 DNA reads TGTGCCAGCTCACCACCGGCTGCCGCCTACGAGCAGTACTTC.

This chain uses TRBV28 with TRBJ1-2; the D gene is possibly TRBD1 (5 bases). Germline V gene sequence: CDR1 MDHEN, CDR2 SYDVKM. The V end was cut by 5 bases, the J end by 4 bases, with 14 bases between. The CDR3 runs to 14 residues. The CDR3 DNA sequence: TGTGCCAGCAGTGGAACAGGCCTTCCCTATGGCTACACCTTC. This gives the protein CASSGTGLPYGYTF.

The chain uses TRBV7-6 and TRBJ2-5, with 8 bases fitting TRBD1. CDR3 length equals 16 residues. V shed 4 bases, J shed 0 bases, and the junction held 7 bases outside the gene matches. Germline CDR1 and CDR2: SGHVS and FNYEAQ. CDR3 nucleotides: TGTGCCAGCAGCTCCACAGGGGGAATATACCAAGAGACCCAGTACTTC. Protein: CASSSTGGIYQETQYF.

This clone was seen a handful of times. The chain combines TRBV12-3 or TRBV12-4 with TRBJ1-5, with D possibly being TRBD1 (6 bases). This CDR3 contains 13 residues. The germline V and J ends were trimmed by 4 bases and 7 bases, with 11 bases remaining between them. The CDR3 spells CASSSDRNQPQHF. CDR3 in DNA: TGTGCCAGCAGTTCCGACAGGAACCAGCCCCAGCATTTT.

This clone was seen only once. The chain links TRBV10-2 to TRBJ1-4, with D unresolved. The CDR3 loop spans 11 amino acids. CDR1 and CDR2 from the germline V gene are WSHSY and SAAADI. V was pared by 3 bases and J by 8 bases, with 4 bases between. Here the CDR3 DNA reads TGCGCCAGCAGTGAAAGCGAAAAACTGTTTTTT. Its translation: CASSESEKLFF.

CDR3 sequence: CAWTMGQGQFF. CDR3 nucleotides: TGTGCCTGGACCATGGGGCAGGGGCAGTTCTTC. V usage is TRBV30 and J usage is TRBJ2-1; D possibly corresponds to TRBD1 (5 bases). V was trimmed by 4 bases and J by 12 bases, leaving 13 bases between them. The CDR3 totals 11 residues. Per germline, CDR1 GTSNPN and CDR2 SVGIG (reference sequence).

The rearrangement joins TRBV5-4 to TRBJ1-3; 7 nucleotides line up with TRBD1. Germline CDR1 reads SGHNT; CDR2 reads YYREEE (reference sequence). V was pared by 4 bases and J by 0 bases, with 7 bases of the junction left unmatched. The CDR3 loop spans 16 amino acids. DNA of the CDR3: TGTGCCAGCAGCATCCAGGGGGATTCCTCTGGAAACACCATATATTTT. Amino acid sequence: CASSIQGDSSGNTIYF. Full variable domain (remainder filled in from reference TRBV5-4 and TRBJ1-3): ETGVTQSPTHLIKTRGQQVTLRCSSQSGHNTVSWYQQALGQGPQFIFQYYREEENGRGNFPPRFSGLQFPNYSSELNVNALELDDSALYLCASSIQGDSSGNTIYFGEGSWLTVV.